The clone carrying this TCR beta chain was picked up many times. As yet, its antigen is unknown. This record comes from a study of identifying expanded T cells in peripheral blood. Overall study findings and caveats: Technical replicates showed roughly 1.2 changed clones; roughly two weeks 15 to 20; four weeks 19. Clone count variance between roughly 2-week samples rose with total template count.

The repertoire was sequenced with immunoSEQ multiplex PCR; TCRdb's copy has only in-frame clones and lacks some. The repertoire holds under 150,000 clones, with less than 90% as singletons. This CDR3 has 16 residues. Trimming took off 4 bases at V and 2 bases at J, with 16 bases between the two ends. Germline loops: CDR1 SEHNR, CDR2 FQNEAQ (reference sequence). Collection occurred without any documented infections or immune events in donors. The rearrangement joins TRBV7-9 to TRBJ2-3; D unresolved. The sequenced material came from blood. The TCR was taken from a person aged 18 to 75 in good health. The CDR3 bases are TGTGCCAGCAGCTCATTAGTGGCCCCAGCCACAGATACGCAGTATTTT. Translation: CASSSLVAPATDTQYF. Full variable domain (outside the CDR3, taken from reference TRBV7-9 and TRBJ2-3): DTGVSQNPRHKITKRGQNVTFRCDPISEHNRLYWYRQTLGQGPEFLTYFQNEAQLEKSRLLSDRFSAERPKGSFSTLEIQRTEQGDSAMYLCASSSLVAPATDTQYFGPGTRLTVL.